Listed here are 27 T cell receptor beta chains from one sample, sequenced in a study of blood T cell repertoires in COVID-19. TCRdb's table, derived via immunoSEQ multiplex PCR, lists solely in-frame clones and lacks some. The repertoire holds under 300,000 clones, with roughly 88% as singletons. Material: peripheral blood. These receptor sequences come from a woman aged 35 to 49 who had recovered from COVID-19.

J is TRBJ2-2 and V is TRBV6-5; D is ambiguous. This CDR3 has 15 amino acids. V lost 0 bases and J lost 4, with 9 bases in between. Looked up from germline, CDR1 is MNHEY and CDR2 is SVGAGI. The CDR3 is CASSYSGTVTGELFF. CDR3 DNA: TGTGCCAGCAGTTACTCGGGTACAGTCACCGGGGAGCTGTTTTTT.

This sequence joins TRBV3-1 (or the pseudogene TRBV3-2) and TRBJ2-4, with a weak D call TRBD2 (7 bases). V lost 3 bases to trimming and J lost 13 bases, with 13 bases between them. The CDR3 sequence is 12 residues long. Germline V gives CDR1 LGHDT, CDR2 YNNKEL (reference sequence). The CDR3 coding sequence is TGTGCCAGCAGCCAGTCCAGGGGACTACAGTACTTC. It yields the protein CASSQSRGLQYF.

The chain recombines TRBV7-9 with TRBJ1-2, with D possibly TRBD1 on 6 matching bases. CDR1 and CDR2 from the germline V gene are SEHNR and FQNEAQ (reference sequence). CDR3 length: 17 residues. The V and J ends lost 1 base and 8 bases respectively, with 23 bases between them. CDR3 DNA: TGTGCCAGCAGCTTAGTTGAGGGGGACCCGGGAAGCCTAGGCTACACCTTC. Its translation: CASSLVEGDPGSLGYTF.

The chain employs TRBV18 and TRBJ1-2, with D tentatively TRBD1 (5 bases). This CDR3 is 15 amino acids long. From germline, CDR1 is KGHSH and CDR2 LQKENI. Trimming stripped 3 bases from V and 4 bases from J, with 15 bases between. The CDR3 loop is CASSPPAGGAYGYTF. CDR3 DNA: TGTGCCAGCTCACCCCCGGCAGGAGGGGCCTATGGCTACACCTTC.

Comment on this clone: The sample holds other DNA sequences that translate to the same CDR3. J is TRBJ1-1 and V is TRBV5-1, with 8 bases aligning to TRBD1. Unmatched junction bases numbered 7, after V lost 4 bases and J lost 5 bases. Germline CDR1 is SGHRS and CDR2 is YFSETQ. The CDR3 extends over 14 amino acids. Written as DNA, the CDR3 is TGCGCCAGCAGCATACAGGGGGATGGGACTGAAGCTTTCTTT. Its protein product is CASSIQGDGTEAFF.

The chain is built from TRBV28 and TRBJ1-2; weak D call: TRBD1 (5 bases). Germline V lookup: CDR1 MDHEN, CDR2 SYDVKM. V was shortened by 3 bases and J by 2 bases, with 13 bases between the two germline ends. The CDR3 is 15 amino acids. The CDR3 nucleotides read TGTGCCAGCAGTTTCTTCGGCAGGGTGAACTATGGCTACACCTTC. This translates into CASSFFGRVNYGYTF.

The rearrangement uses TRBV5-6 and TRBJ1-2; tentatively, D is TRBD1 (6 bases). In germline, CDR1 is SGHDT, CDR2 YYEEEE. V lost 5 bases, J lost 4 bases, and 12 bases lay in between. The CDR3 contains 13 residues. The CDR3 region is CASSNRATYGYTF. CDR3 bases: TGTGCCAGCAGTAACAGGGCGACCTATGGCTACACCTTC.

This clone came up a few times. Here the CDR3 DNA reads TGTGCCACCAGTGAATCAGGTGCCTATGGCTACACCTTC. It is translated as CATSESGAYGYTF. The rearrangement uses TRBV24-1 and TRBJ1-2; no clear D. Between the trimmed V and J ends, which lost 4 bases and 4 bases, there was a span of 9 bases. This CDR3 has 13 amino acids. Germline loops: CDR1 KGHDR, CDR2 SFDVKD.

V gene TRBV7-2 combines with J gene TRBJ1-4; 8 bases are shared with TRBD1. CDR3 size: 14 residues. Germline V lookup: CDR1 SGHTA, CDR2 FQGNSA. V was pared by 5 bases and J by 5 bases, with 4 bases of the junction left unmatched. The CDR3 sequence: CASSLQGGNEKLFF. CDR3 sequence (DNA): TGTGCCAGCAGCCTACAGGGGGGGAATGAAAAACTGTTTTTT.

This clone appeared a single time. The gene calls are TRBV6-2 or TRBV6-3 and TRBJ1-2; the D gene is possibly TRBD1 (5 bases). The V end lost 2 bases, the J end lost 7 bases, and 20 bases lay between the germline ends. Looked up from germline, CDR1 is MNHEY and CDR2 is SVGEGT. The CDR3 spans 16 residues. CDR3 loop: CASSYTRTIRLSGYTF. The CDR3 DNA is TGTGCCAGCAGTTACACCCGGACAATTCGTTTGAGTGGCTACACCTTC.

This clone has just a few counts. The V gene is TRBV2, the J gene TRBJ2-2; no firm D call. The germline gives CDR1 SNHLY, CDR2 FYNNEI. The CDR3 length is 15 residues. V dropped 2 bases and J dropped 8 bases, with 15 bases sitting between them. This CDR3 reads CASSEYRPGEGELFF. The CDR3, as DNA: TGTGCCAGCAGTGAATACCGCCCCGGTGAGGGGGAGCTGTTTTTT.

This clone was recorded once. The chain carries TRBV29-1 and TRBJ1-1; D not certain. In germline, CDR1 is SQVTM, CDR2 ANQGSEA. This CDR3 region has 13 residues. V lost 7 bases and J 11 bases, leaving 23 bases between the germline ends. The CDR3 protein is CSGRDRDSSQAFF. CDR3 coding DNA: TGCAGCGGCAGAGACCGCGACTCCAGCCAGGCTTTCTTT.

The chain carries TRBV27 and TRBJ1-1; TRBD1 matches at 9 bases. The CDR3 consists of 14 residues. Trimming removed 2 bases from V and 6 bases from J; junction bases left unmatched: 4. Germline lookup yields CDR1 MNHEY and CDR2 SMNVEV (reference sequence). The CDR3 here is CASSLDRGVSEAFF. The CDR3 DNA is TGTGCCAGCAGTTTAGACAGGGGGGTGTCTGAAGCTTTCTTT.

Notes on this clone: One junction end does not reproduce the germline sequence, and a read error may be involved. The chain employs TRBV7-2 and TRBJ2-1; 13 bases line up with TRBD2. Germline V gene lookup returns CDR1 SGHTA and CDR2 FQGNSA. The CDR3 runs to 19 residues. The CDR3 loop reads CASSVAGTSGAPHYNEQFF. The CDR3 region has the DNA TGTGCCAGCAGCGTAGCCGGGACTAGCGGGGCCCCCCACTACAATGAGCAGTTCTTC.

J is TRBJ1-3 and V is TRBV27, with TRBD1 as a possible D gene (5 bases). Trimming stripped 2 bases from V and 1 base from J, with 6 bases between. Looked up from germline, CDR1 is MNHEY and CDR2 is SMNVEV (reference sequence). The CDR3 has 14 residues. The CDR3: CASSLGGSGNTIYF. CDR3 nucleotides: TGTGCCAGCAGTTTAGGGGGGTCTGGAAACACCATATATTTT.

The rearrangement joins TRBV10-3 to TRBJ1-6, with TRBD1 matching 12 bases. This CDR3 spans 15 amino acids. Germline lookup yields CDR1 ENHRY and CDR2 SYGVKD. V gave up 4 bases and J gave up 8 bases; unmatched junction bases: 3. The CDR3 coding sequence is TGTGCCATCAGTGCCGGGACAGGGGGCGATTCACCCCTCCACTTT. Translated, it gives CAISAGTGGDSPLHF.

CDR3 bases: TGCGCCAGCAGCTCCGTGACAGGGGGATCCAATGAGCAGTTCTTC. Amino acid sequence: CASSSVTGGSNEQFF. This rearrangement joins TRBV5-1 to TRBJ2-1, with 9 bases that match TRBD1. The germline V gene has CDR1 SGHRS and CDR2 YFSETQ. There are 15 residues in the CDR3. With V trimmed by 3 bases and J by 6 bases, 7 bases remained unmatched.

The chain joins TRBV7-2 to TRBJ1-1, with D possibly being TRBD1 (6 bases). With 2 bases removed from V and 2 bases from J, the gap between germline ends came to 15 bases. Germline CDR1 is SGHTA and CDR2 is FQGNSA. The CDR3 totals 16 residues. The CDR3 coding sequence is TGTGCCAGCAGCTTATACGCAGCCAGGGGTAACACTGAAGCTTTCTTT. Its translation is CASSLYAARGNTEAFF.

This sequence joins TRBV20-1 and TRBJ1-5; TRBD1 might be the D (5 bases). Per the germline V gene, CDR1 is DFQATT and CDR2 is SNEGSKA (reference sequence). V was pared by 6 bases and J by 11 bases, with 11 bases between. The CDR3 is made up of 10 amino acids. The CDR3 sequence is CSALQVAQHF. The CDR3, as DNA: TGCAGTGCCCTACAGGTGGCCCAGCATTTT.

J is TRBJ2-3 and V is TRBV10-2; D is possibly TRBD1 (5 bases). V lost 7 bases and J 0 bases, leaving 11 bases between the germline ends. Germline CDR1 and CDR2: WSHSY and SAAADI. This CDR3 comprises 14 residues. As DNA, the CDR3 is TGCGCCAGCAAAGGGGATTTTAGCACAGATACGCAGTATTTT. It is translated as CASKGDFSTDTQYF.

This chain uses TRBV5-6 with TRBJ2-1; 10 bases are shared with TRBD1. CDR1 SGHDT and CDR2 YYEEEE come from the germline V gene. The J segment lost 7 bases and the V segment lost 4 bases, leaving 5 bases of the junction unmatched. The CDR3 sequence is 14 residues long. DNA for the CDR3: TGTGCCAGCAGCAACCGGGACAGGGGTAATGAGCAGTTCTTC. Its protein product is CASSNRDRGNEQFF.

This clone has a handful of counts. V is TRBV6-5 and J is TRBJ1-1; the match to TRBD1 covers 7 bases. The germline gives CDR1 MNHEY, CDR2 SVGAGI. The CDR3 consists of 13 residues. The trim removed 8 bases at V and 0 bases at J, leaving 3 bases unmatched. The chain's CDR3 is CASGTEMNTEAFF. CDR3 DNA sequence: TGTGCCAGCGGGACAGAAATGAACACTGAAGCTTTCTTT.

This chain uses TRBV2 with TRBJ2-3; 10 bases are a match to TRBD2. Trimming at V came to 4 bases and at J to 0 bases, leaving 7 bases not matched to a gene. CDR1 and CDR2 (germline): SNHLY, FYNNEI. The CDR3 runs 17 residues. CDR3 protein: CASSVLAGPSSTDTQYF. CDR3 coding DNA: TGTGCCAGCAGTGTACTAGCGGGGCCATCTAGCACAGATACGCAGTATTTT.

The chain employs TRBV5-1 and TRBJ2-1, with D possibly matching TRBD2 (5 bases). The CDR3 extends over 17 amino acids. Trimming pared 0 bases from V and 0 bases from J, leaving 13 bases between. In germline, CDR1 is SGHRS, CDR2 YFSETQ. CDR3 protein: CASSLGHSGFSYNEQFF. The CDR3 region has the DNA TGCGCCAGCAGCTTGGGACACAGCGGTTTCTCCTACAATGAGCAGTTCTTC.

The chain recombines TRBV10-3 with TRBJ2-1, with 10 bases that match TRBD2. The CDR3 spans 15 residues. The V gene end was trimmed by 3 bases and the J gene end by 9 bases; junction bases not matched to a gene: 8. Per the germline V gene, CDR1 is ENHRY and CDR2 is SYGVKD. This CDR3 is CAISDDKRGGIEQFF. The DNA of the CDR3 is TGTGCCATCAGTGATGATAAGCGGGGGGGGATTGAGCAGTTCTTC.

This chain uses TRBV7-9 with TRBJ1-4, with 7 bases identical to TRBD1. CDR3 length: 15 residues. CDR1 SEHNR and CDR2 FQNEAQ come from the germline V gene (reference sequence). The V gene end was trimmed by 5 bases and the J gene end by 7 bases; junction bases not matched to a gene: 10. CDR3 coding DNA: TGTGCCAGCAGCAAAGGTACAGGGGACGGTGAAAAACTGTTTTTT. Protein sequence: CASSKGTGDGEKLFF.

The rearrangement joins TRBV7-9 to TRBJ2-3; possibly TRBD2 for D (7 bases). The CDR3 totals 15 residues. With 1 base removed from V and 6 bases from J, the gap between germline ends came to 14 bases. Germline lookup yields CDR1 SEHNR and CDR2 FQNEAQ (reference sequence). The CDR3 reads CASSLGPGGRDTQYF. The DNA for the CDR3 is TGTGCCAGCAGCTTAGGCCCGGGGGGCAGGGATACGCAGTATTTT.